Listed here are 18 T cell receptor beta chains from one sample, sequenced in a study of blood T cell repertoires in COVID-19. The method was immunoSEQ multiplex PCR; TCRdb's version includes in-frame clones alone and lacks a portion of them. The profile shows 300,000 to 350,000 clones, roughly 89% of them singletons. Sequencing was performed on PBMCs or T cells enriched from blood (not recorded which). All receptors come from a woman aged 18-35 years who had recovered from COVID-19.

DNA for the CDR3: TGTGCCAGCAGCCCCACAGGGGGCACTGAAGCTTTCTTT. It codes for CASSPTGGTEAFF. V gene TRBV7-9 combines with J gene TRBJ1-1; the match to TRBD1 covers 8 bases. The CDR3 covers 13 residues. The V gene end was trimmed by 5 bases and the J gene end by 4 bases; junction bases not matched to a gene: 3. Germline lookup yields CDR1 SEHNR and CDR2 FQNEAQ (reference sequence).

The chain recombines TRBV5-8 with TRBJ1-5, with no clear D. The CDR3 contains 15 residues. The V gene lost 6 bases and the J gene lost 3 bases, with 16 bases spanning the gap. The germline CDR1 and CDR2 sequences are SGHTS and YDEGEE. The CDR3 sequence: CASTRPGRYNQPQHF. DNA for the CDR3: TGTGCCAGCACCCGTCCGGGAAGGTACAATCAGCCCCAGCATTTT.

The CDR3 DNA sequence: TGTGCCAGCAGCGTAGCAGTGGTCAATGAGCAGTTCTTC. It is translated as CASSVAVVNEQFF. The chain is built from TRBV9 and TRBJ2-1; D is uncertain. The CDR3 has 13 residues. Germline CDR1 and CDR2: SGDLS and YYNGEE. Between the trimmed V and J ends, which lost 0 bases and 6 bases, there was a span of 7 bases. Based on the CDR3 plus reference TRBV9 and TRBJ2-1, the full variable domain is DSGVTQTPKHLITATGQRVTLRCSPRSGDLSVYWYQQSLDQGLQFLIQYYNGEERAKGNILERFSAQQFPDLHSELNLSSLELGDSALYFCASSVAVVNEQFFGPGTRLTVL.

The rearrangement joins TRBV24-1 to TRBJ2-3; TRBD2 matches 8 bases. The CDR3 is 16 amino acids. Germline-derived CDR1 and CDR2 are KGHDR and SFDVKD. V lost 4 bases, J lost 5 bases, and 10 bases stayed unmatched. Here the CDR3 reads CATSEPSGGDEDTQYF. The CDR3, as DNA: TGTGCCACCAGTGAGCCCAGCGGGGGCGATGAAGATACGCAGTATTTT.

The rearrangement uses TRBV28 and TRBJ1-3; 10 bases line up with TRBD1. This CDR3 is 16 amino acids long. V was pared by 7 bases and J by 5 bases, with 11 bases of the junction left unmatched. CDR1 is MDHEN and CDR2 is SYDVKM in the germline V gene. CDR3 bases: TGTGCCAGCACCATATATCGGGACAGGGGTAGAAACACCATATATTTT. Protein sequence: CASTIYRDRGRNTIYF.

This clone was picked up a small number of times. The chain couples TRBV30 to TRBJ1-2; D may be TRBD1 (6 bases). Between the trimmed V and J ends, which lost 7 bases and 8 bases, there was a span of 29 bases. CDR1 is GTSNPN and CDR2 is SVGIG in the germline V gene (reference sequence). The CDR3 extends over 16 amino acids. CDR3 protein: CALQRGWTDFKSGYTF. The CDR3 DNA sequence: TGTGCCTTACAACGTGGTTGGACAGACTTTAAATCGGGCTACACCTTC. The entire variable domain, with the rest obtained from reference TRBV30 and TRBJ1-2, is as follows: SQTIHQWPATLVQPVGSPLSLECTVEGTSNPNLYWYRQAAGRGLQLLFYSVGIGQISSEVPQNLSASRPQDRQFILSSKKLLLSDSGFYLCALQRGWTDFKSGYTFGSGTRLTVV.

The V gene is TRBV4-3, the J gene TRBJ2-3, with 8 bases fitting TRBD1. V shed 3 bases and J 2 bases; nucleotides not matched to a gene: 10. Germline V gene lookup returns CDR1 LGHNA and CDR2 YSLEER. The CDR3 loop spans 17 amino acids. CDR3 loop: CASSQRAGGLATDTQYF. In nucleotides, the CDR3 is TGCGCCAGCAGCCAGCGCGCAGGGGGCCTTGCCACAGATACGCAGTATTTT.

J is TRBJ1-2 and V is TRBV4-2, with unresolved D. V lost 0 bases to trimming and J lost 0 bases, with 14 bases between them. Germline CDR1 and CDR2: LGHNA and YNFKEQ. This CDR3 has 17 residues. The CDR3 sequence is CASSQDLGQRANYGYTF. CDR3 bases: TGTGCCAGCAGCCAAGATCTTGGGCAGAGAGCTAACTATGGCTACACCTTC.

CDR3: CASSEAGVFNQPQHF. DNA of the CDR3: TGTGCCAGCAGTGAAGCGGGAGTCTTTAATCAGCCCCAGCATTTT. This chain connects TRBV6-1 to TRBJ1-5; D not resolved. The CDR3 length is 15 residues. Germline V CDR1 and CDR2: MNHNS, SASEGT. V was trimmed by 0 bases and J by 4 bases, leaving 10 bases between them.

The chain couples TRBV18 to TRBJ1-2, with TRBD1 identical over 8 bases. Germline CDR1 and CDR2: KGHSH and LQKENI. V was pared by 6 bases and J by 4 bases, with 10 bases of the junction left unmatched. This CDR3 spans 15 amino acids. CDR3 DNA: TGTGCCAGCTCCCAAGGACAGGGACGATTCTATGGCTACACCTTC. Translating it yields CASSQGQGRFYGYTF. Complete variable domain (other parts from reference TRBV18 and TRBJ1-2): NAGVMQNPRHLVRRRGQEARLRCSPMKGHSHVYWYRQLPEEGLKFMVYLQKENIIDESGMPKERFSAEFPKEGPSILRIQQVVRGDSAAYFCASSQGQGRFYGYTFGSGTRLTVV.

The rearrangement uses TRBV30 and TRBJ2-3; 7 bases agree with TRBD1. Trimming at V came to 7 bases and at J to 3 bases, leaving 10 bases not matched to a gene. The CDR3 has 14 amino acids. The germline V gene has CDR1 GTSNPN and CDR2 SVGIG (reference sequence). The CDR3 here is CAFHRQGSTDTQYF. DNA for the CDR3: TGTGCCTTTCATCGACAGGGTTCGACAGATACGCAGTATTTT.

This sequence joins TRBV30 and TRBJ1-1, with D hard to call. V lost 4 bases to trimming and J lost 3 bases, with 12 bases between them. The CDR3 runs 13 residues. The germline gives CDR1 GTSNPN, CDR2 SVGIG (reference sequence). The CDR3 region is CAWNTDIYTEAFF. CDR3 sequence (DNA): TGTGCCTGGAATACAGATATTTACACTGAAGCTTTCTTT.

The chain couples TRBV19 to TRBJ1-1; D is unresolved. Trimming took off 3 bases at V and 0 bases at J, with 11 bases between the two ends. Germline CDR1 reads LNHDA; CDR2 reads SQIVND (reference sequence). The CDR3 contains 15 residues. CDR3 in DNA: TGTGCCAGTAGTATCCTAACTTCCTTGAACACTGAAGCTTTCTTT. Encoded protein: CASSILTSLNTEAFF.

The CDR3 sequence: CATSDSQTGGSETQYF. The CDR3 nucleotides read TGTGCCACCAGTGATTCGCAGACAGGAGGTAGCGAGACCCAGTACTTC. V usage is TRBV24-1 and J usage is TRBJ2-5; TRBD1 is a possible D gene (6 bases). The CDR3 runs to 16 residues. The germline CDR1 and CDR2 sequences are KGHDR and SFDVKD. The V and J ends lost 2 bases and 5 bases respectively, with 17 bases between them.

V and J are TRBV19 and TRBJ1-3; D gene uncertain. The CDR3 is 14 amino acids. V lost 3 bases and J lost 3, with 9 bases in between. Germline CDR1 LNHDA, CDR2 SQIVND (reference sequence). CDR3 protein: CASSIFAIGNTIYF. As DNA, the CDR3 is TGTGCCAGTAGTATCTTCGCGATTGGAAACACCATATATTTT.

The V gene is TRBV5-4, the J gene TRBJ2-3; weak D call: TRBD2 (6 bases). Trimming shortened V by 1 base and J by 3 bases, and 15 bases separated the two germline ends. The germline gives CDR1 SGHNT, CDR2 YYREEE (reference sequence). The CDR3 extends over 16 amino acids. DNA of the CDR3: TGTGCCAGCAGCTTGTTGGACTACCCGATTACAGATACGCAGTATTTT. Its protein product is CASSLLDYPITDTQYF.

This clone was detected once. The chain carries TRBV7-7 and TRBJ2-7, with D possibly matching TRBD1 (5 bases). The CDR3 length is 15 residues. V shed 5 bases and J shed 4 bases, with 18 bases lying between them. CDR1 and CDR2 (germline): SSHAT, FNYEAQ (reference sequence). CDR3: CASSPRRREEYEQYF. In nucleotides, the CDR3 is TGTGCCAGCAGCCCCCGTCGCAGGGAAGAGTACGAGCAGTACTTC.

V is TRBV6-6 and J is TRBJ1-2, with TRBD1 matching 8 bases. The germline gives CDR1 MNHNY, CDR2 SVGAGI (reference sequence). V shed 8 bases and J 1 base; nucleotides not matched to a gene: 3. This CDR3 region has 13 residues. CDR3: CASRQGNNYGYTF. In nucleotides, the CDR3 is TGTGCCAGCCGACAGGGGAATAACTATGGCTACACCTTC.